What follows is one TCR beta chain and its context. This entry is derived from a study of blood T cell repertoires in COVID-19. Per the authors' pipeline: Cell counts per sample came from amplifying reference gene primers. The table came from immunoSEQ multiplex PCR; TCRdb's copy has only in-frame clones and leaves some out. Clone size and V and J calls were adopted from that table, with D and trimming inferred from the DNA. The profile shows about 33,000 clones, 87% of them singletons. The CDR3 runs to 11 residues. V was clipped by 7 bases and J by 3 bases, with 10 bases between them. Germline assignment: CDR1 SQVTM and CDR2 ANQGSEA.

The chain carries TRBV29-1 and TRBJ2-7, with D perhaps TRBD1 (5 bases). The sequence derives from a man in his sixties with acute or convalescent COVID-19. Specimen: peripheral blood. Here the CDR3 reads CSAVTDYEQYV. The DNA of the CDR3 is TGCAGCGCAGTGACAGACTACGAGCAGTACGTC.